The 25 T cell receptor beta chains in this list originate from one sample, sequenced in a study of blood T cell repertoires in COVID-19. TCRdb's copy holds only in-frame clones and misses some; the assay was immunoSEQ multiplex PCR. The sample yields some 230,000 clones, 75% to 90% seen once. Sequencing was carried out using peripheral blood. These receptors were taken from a man aged 30 to 39 who had recovered from COVID-19.

In its sample, this clone was seen a few times. The J gene is TRBJ1-1, the V gene TRBV7-2; possibly TRBD1 for D (5 bases). Trimming took off 5 bases at V and 1 base at J, with 11 bases between the two ends. Per the germline V gene, CDR1 is SGHTA and CDR2 is FQGNSA. This CDR3 region has 14 residues. CDR3 sequence: CASSPGQGNTEAFF. The CDR3 DNA reads as TGTGCCAGCAGCCCCGGGCAGGGGAACACTGAAGCTTTCTTT.

This chain uses TRBV6-5 with TRBJ2-5; TRBD2 matches at 8 bases. The CDR3 has 14 amino acids. The V gene end was trimmed by 7 bases and the J gene end by 1 base; junction bases not matched to a gene: 5. The germline V gene encodes CDR1 MNHEY and CDR2 SVGAGI. The CDR3 sequence: CASNTGTSQETQYF. CDR3 DNA: TGTGCCAGCAATACCGGGACTAGCCAAGAGACCCAGTACTTC.

The chain is built from TRBV30 and TRBJ1-2; the D gene is possibly TRBD1 (5 bases). CDR1 is GTSNPN and CDR2 is SVGIG in the germline V gene (reference sequence). The CDR3 is 12 residues long. Trimming shortened V by 1 base and J by 6 bases, and 9 bases separated the two germline ends. Here the CDR3 DNA reads TGTGCCTGGAGTGAAGGGGCTAATGGCTACACCTTC. Translation gives CAWSEGANGYTF.

The J gene is TRBJ2-1, the V gene TRBV5-4, with 7 bases matching TRBD1. The CDR3 is 16 amino acids. Trimming removed 0 bases from V and 6 bases from J; junction bases left unmatched: 9. CDR1 and CDR2 (germline): SGHNT, YYREEE (reference sequence). CDR3 DNA sequence: TGTGCCAGCAGCTTGGAAGAGGGGGCTTTTGGCAATGAGCAGTTCTTC. Translating it yields CASSLEEGAFGNEQFF.

The J gene is TRBJ1-2, the V gene TRBV7-9; unclear D gene. Germline V gene lookup returns CDR1 SEHNR and CDR2 FQNEAQ (reference sequence). Trimming pared 1 base from V and 8 bases from J, leaving 8 bases between. The CDR3 has 12 residues. The CDR3 nucleotides are TGTGCCAGCAGCTTAGGTGGAGGGGGCTACACCTTC. Translated: CASSLGGGGYTF.

The gene calls are TRBV5-1 and TRBJ2-2; TRBD2 agrees at 7 bases. Trimming at V came to 4 bases and at J to 3 bases, leaving 12 bases not matched to a gene. The CDR3 has 17 residues. Germline V gene data show CDR1 as SGHRS and CDR2 as YFSETQ. Written as DNA, the CDR3 is TGCGCCAGCAGCCCCCCAACCGGGACTACCGACACCGGGGAGCTGTTTTTT. Its protein product is CASSPPTGTTDTGELFF.

The rearrangement uses TRBV4-3 and TRBJ2-1; a weak D match, TRBD2 (7 bases). The V gene lost 2 bases and the J gene lost 3 bases, with 11 bases spanning the gap. Germline values: CDR1 LGHNA, CDR2 YSLEER. This CDR3 comprises 15 residues. The CDR3 protein is CASSQTGGSYNEQFF. CDR3 coding DNA: TGCGCCAGCAGCCAAACGGGGGGCAGCTACAATGAGCAGTTCTTC.

This chain connects TRBV11-2 to TRBJ2-7; a possible D gene is TRBD2 (6 bases). Per germline, CDR1 SGHAT and CDR2 FQNNGV. CDR3 length equals 11 residues. V was shortened by 6 bases and J by 13 bases, with 16 bases between the two germline ends. In DNA, the CDR3 is TGTGCCAGCAGGCGTGGGGGGAGACAATACTTC. This translates into CASRRGGRQYF.

The gene calls are TRBV19 and TRBJ1-3, with unresolved D. Germline V CDR1 and CDR2: LNHDA, SQIVND (reference sequence). The CDR3 totals 16 residues. Trimming took off 9 bases at V and 0 bases at J, with 18 bases between the two ends. CDR3 in amino acids: CASTSESLFSGNTIYF. The CDR3 coding sequence is TGTGCCAGCACCTCTGAGTCCCTATTCTCTGGAAACACCATATATTTT.

The chain employs TRBV13 and TRBJ1-1; a possible D gene is TRBD1 (6 bases). The CDR3 consists of 14 residues. V was clipped by 5 bases and J by 5 bases, with 15 bases between them. CDR1 is PRHDT and CDR2 is FYEKMQ in the germline V gene (reference sequence). The CDR3 DNA reads as TGTGCCAGCAGCCGATGGGACATAAGAACTGAAGCTTTCTTT. This encodes CASSRWDIRTEAFF.

V gene TRBV7-9 combines with J gene TRBJ1-3; 8 nucleotides match TRBD1. Trimming took 5 bases from V and 4 from J; bases not matched to a gene: 7. The CDR3 is made up of 15 amino acids. The germline gives CDR1 SEHNR, CDR2 FQNEAQ (reference sequence). CDR3 sequence: CASSGRQGLGNTIYF. CDR3 coding DNA: TGTGCCAGCAGCGGCAGACAGGGGTTGGGAAACACCATATATTTT. The full variable domain, in which reference TRBV7-9 and TRBJ1-3 provide the parts outside the CDR3, is DTGVSQNPRHKITKRGQNVTFRCDPISEHNRLYWYRQTLGQGPEFLTYFQNEAQLEKSRLLSDRFSAERPKGSFSTLEIQRTEQGDSAMYLCASSGRQGLGNTIYFGEGSWLTVV.

The chain has TRBV11-2 and TRBJ2-5, with D maybe TRBD2 (6 bases). The CDR3 extends over 14 amino acids. From germline, CDR1 is SGHAT and CDR2 FQNNGV. V lost 1 base to trimming and J lost 5 bases, with 11 bases between them. The CDR3, as DNA: TGTGCCAGCAGCTTAGGGACTACTTGGGAGACCCAGTACTTC. Protein sequence: CASSLGTTWETQYF.

This sequence joins TRBV7-6 and TRBJ2-1; D possibly corresponds to TRBD1 (5 bases). From germline, CDR1 is SGHVS and CDR2 FNYEAQ. This CDR3 is 19 amino acids long. Trimming removed 2 bases at V and 0 bases at J, with 20 bases between. CDR3 coding DNA: TGTGCCAGCAGCTTAACGGGTGACAGTCCAGATATCTCCTACAATGAGCAGTTCTTC. This translates into CASSLTGDSPDISYNEQFF.

The chain employs TRBV5-4 and TRBJ2-2, with a possible D match to TRBD2 (6 bases). V was trimmed by 2 bases and J by 2 bases, leaving 10 bases between them. The germline V gene has CDR1 SGHNT and CDR2 YYREEE (reference sequence). The CDR3 totals 15 residues. This chain's CDR3 is CASSFTGANTGELFF. The CDR3 region has the DNA TGTGCCAGCAGCTTTACGGGAGCCAACACCGGGGAGCTGTTTTTT.

The chain is built from TRBV30 and TRBJ1-1, with a possible D match to TRBD1 (6 bases). This CDR3 region has 14 residues. Trimming took 0 bases from V and 1 from J, leaving 9 bases between them. CDR1 and CDR2 from the germline V gene are GTSNPN and SVGIG (reference sequence). The CDR3 loop is CAWSVRGANTEAFF. CDR3 DNA: TGTGCCTGGAGTGTACGGGGGGCGAACACTGAAGCTTTCTTT.

V is TRBV12-5 and J is TRBJ1-1, with 8 bases fitting TRBD1. The J segment lost 5 bases and the V segment lost 5 bases, leaving 7 bases of the junction unmatched. CDR3 length equals 14 residues. CDR1 and CDR2 (germline): LGHNT, FRNRAP. The CDR3 protein is CASGTLDRATEAFF. The DNA of the CDR3 is TGTGCTAGTGGTACCCTGGACAGGGCTACTGAAGCTTTCTTT.

The CDR3 protein is CASSLGQGADEQYF. CDR3 sequence (DNA): TGTGCCAGCAGCTTGGGTCAGGGGGCAGACGAGCAGTACTTC. The chain carries TRBV5-6 and TRBJ2-7; 8 bases align to TRBD1. Per germline, CDR1 SGHDT and CDR2 YYEEEE. V shed 0 bases and J 5 bases; nucleotides not matched to a gene: 4. The CDR3 loop spans 14 amino acids.

A single count supports this clone. J is TRBJ2-1 and V is TRBV11-2, with D perhaps matching TRBD1 (6 bases). CDR3 size: 14 residues. CDR1 and CDR2 (germline): SGHAT, FQNNGV. V was clipped by 8 bases and J by 2 bases, with 13 bases between them. This CDR3 is CASLIWGPYNEQFF. Written as DNA, the CDR3 is TGTGCCAGCCTCATTTGGGGGCCCTACAATGAGCAGTTCTTC.

CDR3 nucleotides: TGTGCCACCCGTCGGGAGCCCGGGGCAGCCACTGAAGCTTTCTTT. It specifies CATRREPGAATEAFF. The chain recombines TRBV6-5 with TRBJ1-1; TRBD1 might be the D (5 bases). V was clipped by 10 bases and J by 4 bases, with 22 bases between them. The CDR3 spans 15 residues. Germline assignment: CDR1 MNHEY and CDR2 SVGAGI.

This sequence joins TRBV5-6 and TRBJ2-5, with 7 nucleotides matching TRBD1. This CDR3 contains 14 residues. Germline loops: CDR1 SGHDT, CDR2 YYEEEE. V lost 3 bases, J lost 5 bases, and 7 bases stayed unmatched. This chain's CDR3 is CASSYPDRDETQYF. The CDR3 DNA is TGTGCCAGCAGCTATCCTGACAGGGATGAGACCCAGTACTTC. Based on the CDR3 plus reference TRBV5-6 and TRBJ2-5, the full variable domain is DAGVTQSPTHLIKTRGQQVTLRCSPKSGHDTVSWYQQALGQGPQFIFQYYEEEERQRGNFPDRFSGHQFPNYSSELNVNALLLGDSALYLCASSYPDRDETQYFGPGTRLLVL.

V is TRBV18 and J is TRBJ1-2; D is unresolved. The germline V gene has CDR1 KGHSH and CDR2 LQKENI. The CDR3 consists of 16 residues. V lost 3 bases, J lost 2 bases, and 16 bases lay in between. CDR3 bases: TGTGCCAGCTCACCTCGTAGCGGCAGTCAGAACTATGGCTACACCTTC. It specifies CASSPRSGSQNYGYTF.

Only a few counts were recorded for this clone. This rearrangement joins TRBV5-1 to TRBJ1-2; 7 bases fit TRBD1. V was clipped by 2 bases and J by 8 bases; unmatched bases: 9. The germline V gene encodes CDR1 SGHRS and CDR2 YFSETQ. CDR3 length: 14 residues. CDR3 nucleotide sequence: TGCGCCAGCAGCTTTGACCACAGGGGAGAGGGCTACACCTTC. Amino acid sequence: CASSFDHRGEGYTF.

The chain links TRBV27 to TRBJ1-1, with D perhaps TRBD1 (6 bases). The V and J ends lost 5 bases and 0 bases respectively, with 13 bases between them. CDR1 is MNHEY and CDR2 is SMNVEV in the germline V gene (reference sequence). The CDR3 length is 15 residues. In DNA form, the CDR3 reads TGTGCCAGCAGTAAACAGGGTGGTTTGAACACTGAAGCTTTCTTT. This gives the protein CASSKQGGLNTEAFF.

This CDR3 reads CASSSRDTSYEQYF. The CDR3 nucleotides are TGTGCCAGTAGTAGCCGGGACACCAGCTACGAGCAGTACTTC. The chain joins TRBV19 to TRBJ2-7, with D possibly matching TRBD1 (6 bases). The CDR3 spans 14 residues. V was clipped by 4 bases and J by 3 bases, with 13 bases between them. In germline, CDR1 is LNHDA, CDR2 SQIVND (reference sequence).

The chain employs TRBV6-5 and TRBJ2-2; 11 bases are shared with TRBD2. This CDR3 has 15 amino acids. Germline CDR1 MNHEY, CDR2 SVGAGI. V lost 7 bases to trimming and J lost 7 bases; unmatched junction nucleotides: 8. CDR3: CASKGSGGAIGELFF. DNA for the CDR3: TGTGCCAGCAAGGGTAGCGGGGGGGCCATCGGGGAGCTGTTTTTT.